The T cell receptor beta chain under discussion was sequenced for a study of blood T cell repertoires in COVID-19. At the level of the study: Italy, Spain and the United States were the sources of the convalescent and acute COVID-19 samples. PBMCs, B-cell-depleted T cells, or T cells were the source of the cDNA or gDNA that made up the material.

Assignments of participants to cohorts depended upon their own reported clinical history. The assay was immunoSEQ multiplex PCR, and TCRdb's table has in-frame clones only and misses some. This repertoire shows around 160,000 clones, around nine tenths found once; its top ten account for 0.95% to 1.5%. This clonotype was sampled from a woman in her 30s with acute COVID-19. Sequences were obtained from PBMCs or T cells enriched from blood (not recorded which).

Here the CDR3 DNA reads TGTGCCAGCGGAGCTTCTAGCGGGAGATCCTACGAGCAGTACTTC. Translating gives CASGASSGRSYEQYF. This chain uses TRBV5-4 with TRBJ2-7, with TRBD2 matching over 10 bases. Per germline, CDR1 SGHNT and CDR2 YYREEE (reference sequence). The CDR3 totals 15 residues. J lost 1 base, V lost 7 bases, and 8 bases had no gene match.